This TCR beta chain was recorded in a study of regulatory T cells in long-lasting Graves disease. Study overall: Persistent Graves' disease denoted over 5 years of antithyroid drugs plus positive TSH receptor antibodies.

A word on this clonotype: Antigen: not known.

V gave up 4 bases and J gave up 0 bases, with 19 bases separating them. The CDR3 covers 18 residues. From germline, CDR1 is LGHNA and CDR2 YSLEER. Arm-PCR of CDR3 regions and iRepertoire HTBI primers were the basis on which TCR beta libraries were built. In the study's own analysis: Identified segments across samples numbered some 62 TRBV and over eleven TRBJ. TCRdb independently ran MiXCR on the multiplex PCR reads; one entry per CDR3 protein. In this record, the V and J calls reflect TCRdb's handling and not the investigators' own analysis. The top ten clones hold over 10% of a sample with roughly 500,000 distinct CDR3 sequences, 20% to 25% of them seen once. Time point specified: persistent/refractory GD, antithyroid drugs over 5 years with positive TRAb. Researchers made the TCR library from RNA that was extracted from PBMCs. Graves' disease diagnosis followed American Thyroid Association guidelines.

Study-wide results and caveats: The study found persistent patients shared more public clonotypes (over 2,500) than new patients (approximately 970).

The V gene is TRBV4-3, the J gene TRBJ1-3; tentative D call: TRBD1 (5 bases). The source of this sequence is a female donor with Graves disease. Sequenced material: peripheral blood mononuclear cells (PBMCs), taken when the disease was refractory, from a patient treated with antithyroid drugs. The CDR3 nucleotides read TGCGCCAGCAGCCCCCAAACACTTGGGGCCCTCTCTGGAAACACCATATATTTT. This encodes CASSPQTLGALSGNTIYF.